This T cell receptor (beta chain) was obtained from a study of blood T cell repertoires in COVID-19. Study overall: Acute-phase and convalescent COVID-19 samples originated in the United States, Italy and Spain.

J lost 0 bases, V lost 2 bases, and 10 bases had no gene match. Germline CDR1 reads MDHEN; CDR2 reads SYDVKM. This CDR3 contains 18 residues. Patients of the Seattle cohort, enrolled during active infection, were followed longitudinally. How the authors handled the data: Using reference gene primer amplification, nucleated cell counts were estimated. Produced via immunoSEQ multiplex PCR; TCRdb's table is partial and in-frame only. That table furnishes V, J and clone size, whereas the DNA furnished D and trimming. The sample contains 200,000 or so clones, around four fifths of which appear only once. The receptor was derived from a woman of 80 years or more with COVID-19, enrolled during active disease. The chain couples TRBV28 to TRBJ2-1, with 7 bases matching TRBD1. Sequencing was done on a sample of peripheral blood. The chain's CDR3 is CASSLNSPRDSSYNEQFF. The CDR3 DNA reads as TGTGCCAGCAGTTTAAATTCCCCCCGGGACAGCTCCTACAATGAGCAGTTCTTC.